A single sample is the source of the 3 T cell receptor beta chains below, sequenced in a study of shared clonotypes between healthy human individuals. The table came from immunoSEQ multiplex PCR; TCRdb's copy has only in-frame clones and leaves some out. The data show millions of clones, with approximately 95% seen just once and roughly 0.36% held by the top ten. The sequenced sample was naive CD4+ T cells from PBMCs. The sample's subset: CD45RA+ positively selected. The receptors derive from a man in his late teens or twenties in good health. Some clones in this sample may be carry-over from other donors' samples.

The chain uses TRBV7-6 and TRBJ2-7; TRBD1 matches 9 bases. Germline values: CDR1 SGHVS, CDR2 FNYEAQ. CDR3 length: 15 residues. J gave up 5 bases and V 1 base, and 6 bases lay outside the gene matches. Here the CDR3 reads CASSLDPGTGNEQYF. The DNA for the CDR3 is TGTGCCAGCAGCTTAGATCCCGGGACAGGGAACGAGCAGTACTTC.

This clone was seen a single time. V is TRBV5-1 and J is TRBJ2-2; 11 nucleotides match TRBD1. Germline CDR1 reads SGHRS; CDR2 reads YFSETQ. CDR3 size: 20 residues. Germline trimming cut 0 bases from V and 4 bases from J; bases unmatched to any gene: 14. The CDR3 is CASSLDFRWTGGASTGELFF. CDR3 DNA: TGCGCCAGCAGCTTGGATTTTAGGTGGACAGGGGGCGCGAGCACCGGGGAGCTGTTTTTT.

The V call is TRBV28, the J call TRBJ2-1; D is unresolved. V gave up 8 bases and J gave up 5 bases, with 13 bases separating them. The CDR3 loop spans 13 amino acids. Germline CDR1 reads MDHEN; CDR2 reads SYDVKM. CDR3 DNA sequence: TGTGCCAGCCTCGTAGTTTCGAACAATGAGCAGTTCTTC. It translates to CASLVVSNNEQFF.